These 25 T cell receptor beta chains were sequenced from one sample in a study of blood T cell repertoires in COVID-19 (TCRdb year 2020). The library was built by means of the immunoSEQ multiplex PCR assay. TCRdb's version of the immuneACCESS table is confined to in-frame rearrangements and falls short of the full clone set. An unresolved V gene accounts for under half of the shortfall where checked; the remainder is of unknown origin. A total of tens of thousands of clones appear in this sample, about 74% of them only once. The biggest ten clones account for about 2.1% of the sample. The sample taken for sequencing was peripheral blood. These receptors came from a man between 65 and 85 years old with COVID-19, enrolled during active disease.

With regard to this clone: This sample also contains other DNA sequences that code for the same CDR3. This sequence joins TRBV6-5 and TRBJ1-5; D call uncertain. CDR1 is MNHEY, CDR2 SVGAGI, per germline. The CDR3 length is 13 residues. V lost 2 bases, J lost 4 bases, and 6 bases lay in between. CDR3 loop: CASSYELNQPQHF. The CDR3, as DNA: TGTGCCAGCAGTTACGAGTTAAATCAGCCCCAGCATTTT.

CDR3 sequence reads: CSASREREASRLYNEQFF. The CDR3 nucleotides read TGCAGTGCTAGTCGCGAGCGGGAGGCCTCACGCCTCTACAATGAGCAGTTCTTC. The rearrangement uses TRBV20-1 and TRBJ2-1, with 9 bases fitting TRBD2. CDR3 length: 18 residues. Germline trimming cut 3 bases from V and 3 bases from J; bases unmatched to any gene: 15. Germline CDR1 reads DFQATT; CDR2 reads SNEGSKA (reference sequence).

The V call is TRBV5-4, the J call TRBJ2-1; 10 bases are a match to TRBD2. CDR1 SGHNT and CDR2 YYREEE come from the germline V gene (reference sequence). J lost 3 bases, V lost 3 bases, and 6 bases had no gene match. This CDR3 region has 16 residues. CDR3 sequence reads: CASSSSGTSDYNEQFF. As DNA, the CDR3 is TGTGCCAGCAGCTCCTCCGGGACTAGCGACTACAATGAGCAGTTCTTC.

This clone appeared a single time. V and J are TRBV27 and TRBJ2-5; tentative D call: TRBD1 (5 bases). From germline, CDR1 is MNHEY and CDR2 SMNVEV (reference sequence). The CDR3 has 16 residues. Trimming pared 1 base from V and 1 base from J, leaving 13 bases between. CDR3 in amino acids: CASSLYGKGAQETQYF. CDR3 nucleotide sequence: TGTGCCAGCAGTTTATACGGCAAAGGGGCCCAAGAGACCCAGTACTTC.

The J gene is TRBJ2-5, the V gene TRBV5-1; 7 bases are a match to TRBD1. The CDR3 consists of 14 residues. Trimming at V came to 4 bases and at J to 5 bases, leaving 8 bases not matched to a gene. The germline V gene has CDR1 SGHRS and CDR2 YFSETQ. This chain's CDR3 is CASSPRGPGETQYF. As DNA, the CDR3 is TGCGCCAGCAGCCCGAGGGGGCCGGGGGAGACCCAGTACTTC.

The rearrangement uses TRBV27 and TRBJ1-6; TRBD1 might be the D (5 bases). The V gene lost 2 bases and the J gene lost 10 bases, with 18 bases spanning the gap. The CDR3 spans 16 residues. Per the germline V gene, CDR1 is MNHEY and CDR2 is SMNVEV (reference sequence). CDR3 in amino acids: CASSLRMLGAGSPLHF. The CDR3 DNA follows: TGTGCCAGCAGTTTACGTATGCTAGGGGCAGGATCACCCCTCCACTTT.

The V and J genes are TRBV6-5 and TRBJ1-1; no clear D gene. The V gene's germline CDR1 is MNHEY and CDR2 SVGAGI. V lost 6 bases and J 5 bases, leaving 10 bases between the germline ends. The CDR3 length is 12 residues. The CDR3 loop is CASSSGGTEAFF. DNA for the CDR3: TGTGCCAGCAGCTCCGGTGGTACTGAAGCTTTCTTT.

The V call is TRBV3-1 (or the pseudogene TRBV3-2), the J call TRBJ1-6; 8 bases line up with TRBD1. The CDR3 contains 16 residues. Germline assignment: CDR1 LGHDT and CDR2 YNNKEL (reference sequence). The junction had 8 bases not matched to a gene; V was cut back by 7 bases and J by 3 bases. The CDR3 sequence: CASTHRGTGYNSPLHF. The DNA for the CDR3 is TGTGCCAGCACACATCGAGGGACAGGCTATAATTCACCCCTCCACTTT.

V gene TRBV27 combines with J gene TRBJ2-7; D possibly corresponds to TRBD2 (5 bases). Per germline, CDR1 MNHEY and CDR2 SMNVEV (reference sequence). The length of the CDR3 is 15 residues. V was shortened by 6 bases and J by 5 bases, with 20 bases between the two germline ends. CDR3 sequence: CASSLISPGIDEQYF. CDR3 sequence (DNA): TGTGCCAGCAGCCTTATCTCGCCGGGGATCGACGAGCAGTACTTC.

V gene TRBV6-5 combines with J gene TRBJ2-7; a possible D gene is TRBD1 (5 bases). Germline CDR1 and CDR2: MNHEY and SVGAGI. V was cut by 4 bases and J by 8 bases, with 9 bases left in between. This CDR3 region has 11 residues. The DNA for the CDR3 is TGTGCCAGCAGTTCAGGGTACAAGCAGTACTTC. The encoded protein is CASSSGYKQYF.

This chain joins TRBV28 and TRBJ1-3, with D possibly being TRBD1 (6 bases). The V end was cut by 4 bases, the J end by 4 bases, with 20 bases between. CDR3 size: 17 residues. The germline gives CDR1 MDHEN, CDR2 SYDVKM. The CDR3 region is CASSSTRGAKGGNTIYF. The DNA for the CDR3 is TGTGCCAGCAGTTCCACCCGGGGGGCAAAGGGGGGAAACACCATATATTTT.

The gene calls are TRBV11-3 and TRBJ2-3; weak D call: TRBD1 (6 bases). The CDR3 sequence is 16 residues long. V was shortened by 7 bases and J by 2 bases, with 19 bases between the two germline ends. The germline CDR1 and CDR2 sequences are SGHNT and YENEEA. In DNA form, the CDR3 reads TGTGCCAGCACCCTTAGTCGGGACATTTACACAGATACGCAGTATTTT. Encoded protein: CASTLSRDIYTDTQYF.

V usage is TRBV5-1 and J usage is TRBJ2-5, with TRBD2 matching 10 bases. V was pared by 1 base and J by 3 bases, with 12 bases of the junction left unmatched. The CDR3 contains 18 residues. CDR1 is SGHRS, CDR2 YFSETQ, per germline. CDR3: CASSLLLAGVAGKETQYF. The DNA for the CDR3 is TGCGCCAGCAGCTTGTTGCTAGCGGGAGTAGCGGGGAAAGAGACCCAGTACTTC.

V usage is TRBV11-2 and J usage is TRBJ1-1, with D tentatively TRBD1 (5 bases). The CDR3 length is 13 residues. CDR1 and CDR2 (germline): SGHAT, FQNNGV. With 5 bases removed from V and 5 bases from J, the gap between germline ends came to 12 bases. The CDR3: CASSAGRGTEAFF. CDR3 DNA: TGTGCCAGCAGCGCGGGACGAGGAACTGAAGCTTTCTTT.

For the CDR3, the DNA is TGTGCCAGCAGCTCGGGGACAGGGCTAGAGACCCAGTACTTC. Amino acids: CASSSGTGLETQYF. The chain employs TRBV11-3 and TRBJ2-5; 9 bases map to TRBD1. This CDR3 comprises 14 residues. V shed 4 bases and J 4 bases; nucleotides not matched to a gene: 4. CDR1 and CDR2 (germline): SGHNT, YENEEA.

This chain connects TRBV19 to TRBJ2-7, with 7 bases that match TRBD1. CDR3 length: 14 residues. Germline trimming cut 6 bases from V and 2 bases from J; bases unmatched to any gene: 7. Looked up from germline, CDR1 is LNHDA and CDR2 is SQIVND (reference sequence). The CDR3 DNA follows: TGTGCCAGTAGCCCCGGGACAGAGGCCTACGAGCAGTACTTC. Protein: CASSPGTEAYEQYF. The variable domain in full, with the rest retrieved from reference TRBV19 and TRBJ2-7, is DGGITQSPKYLFRKEGQNVTLSCEQNLNHDAMYWYRQDPGQGLRLIYYSQIVNDFQKGDIAEGYSVSREKKESFPLTVTSAQKNPTAFYLCASSPGTEAYEQYFGPGTRLTVT.

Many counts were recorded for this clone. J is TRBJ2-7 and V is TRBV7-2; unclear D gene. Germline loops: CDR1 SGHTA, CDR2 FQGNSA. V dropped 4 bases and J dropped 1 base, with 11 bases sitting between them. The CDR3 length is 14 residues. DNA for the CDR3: TGTGCCAGCAGCTCCCCGAGCTCTTCCTACGAGCAGTACTTC. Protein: CASSSPSSSYEQYF.

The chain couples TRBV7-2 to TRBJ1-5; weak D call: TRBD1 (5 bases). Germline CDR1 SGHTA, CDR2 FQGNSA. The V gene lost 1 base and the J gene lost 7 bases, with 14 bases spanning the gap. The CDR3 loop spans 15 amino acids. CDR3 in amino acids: CASSLDRGTEQPQHF. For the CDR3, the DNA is TGTGCCAGCAGCTTAGATCGGGGGACTGAACAGCCCCAGCATTTT.

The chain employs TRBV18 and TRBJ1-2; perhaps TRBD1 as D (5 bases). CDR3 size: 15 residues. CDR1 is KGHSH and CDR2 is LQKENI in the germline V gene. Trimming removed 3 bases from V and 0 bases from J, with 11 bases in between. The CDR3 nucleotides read TGTGCCAGCTCACCCCAGACAGATTCTAACTATGGCTACACCTTC. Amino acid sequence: CASSPQTDSNYGYTF.

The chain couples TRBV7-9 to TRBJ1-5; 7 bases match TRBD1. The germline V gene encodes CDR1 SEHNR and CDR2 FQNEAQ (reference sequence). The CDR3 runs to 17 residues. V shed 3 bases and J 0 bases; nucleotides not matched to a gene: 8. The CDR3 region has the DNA TGTGCCAGCAGCTTGGGGACAGTTGAAAATAGCAATCAGCCCCAGCATTTT. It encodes CASSLGTVENSNQPQHF. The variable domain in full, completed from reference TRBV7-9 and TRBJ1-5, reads DTGVSQNPRHKITKRGQNVTFRCDPISEHNRLYWYRQTLGQGPEFLTYFQNEAQLEKSRLLSDRFSAERPKGSFSTLEIQRTEQGDSAMYLCASSLGTVENSNQPQHFGDGTRLSIL.

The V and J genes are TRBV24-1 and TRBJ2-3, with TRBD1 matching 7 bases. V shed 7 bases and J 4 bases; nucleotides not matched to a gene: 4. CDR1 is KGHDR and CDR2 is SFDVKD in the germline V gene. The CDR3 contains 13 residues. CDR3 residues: CATREGASDTQYF. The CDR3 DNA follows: TGTGCCACCAGAGAGGGGGCCTCAGATACGCAGTATTTT.

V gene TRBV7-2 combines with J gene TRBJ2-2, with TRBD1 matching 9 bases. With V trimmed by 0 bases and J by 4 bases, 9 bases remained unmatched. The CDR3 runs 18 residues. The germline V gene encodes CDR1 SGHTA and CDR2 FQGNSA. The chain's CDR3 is CASSLAPWGQGSTGELFF. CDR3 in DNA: TGTGCCAGCAGCTTAGCTCCTTGGGGACAGGGTAGCACCGGGGAGCTGTTTTTT.

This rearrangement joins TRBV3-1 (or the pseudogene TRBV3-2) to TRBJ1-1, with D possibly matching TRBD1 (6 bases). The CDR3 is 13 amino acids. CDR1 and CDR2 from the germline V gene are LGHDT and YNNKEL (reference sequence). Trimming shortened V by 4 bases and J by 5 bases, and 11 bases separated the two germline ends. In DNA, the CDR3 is TGTGCCAGCAGCCGAGGGGGAAAAACTGAAGCTTTCTTT. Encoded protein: CASSRGGKTEAFF.

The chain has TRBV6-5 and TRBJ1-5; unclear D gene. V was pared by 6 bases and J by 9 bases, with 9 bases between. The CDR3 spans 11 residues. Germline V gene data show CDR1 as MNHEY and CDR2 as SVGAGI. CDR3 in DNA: TGTGCCAGCAGGATAAGGAGGCCCCAGCATTTT. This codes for CASRIRRPQHF.

In DNA form, the CDR3 reads TGTGCCAGCAGCTGGGGGAGGCAGGGAGACTATGGCTACACCTTC. This sequence encodes CASSWGRQGDYGYTF. The V call is TRBV5-4, the J call TRBJ1-2, with a possible D match to TRBD1 (5 bases). Germline V gene lookup returns CDR1 SGHNT and CDR2 YYREEE (reference sequence). This CDR3 comprises 15 residues. With 3 bases removed from V and 3 bases from J, the gap between germline ends came to 15 bases.